The table lists the clone carrying this T cell receptor beta chain with a count of one. This record belongs to a study of shared clonotypes between healthy human individuals. Produced via immunoSEQ multiplex PCR; TCRdb's table is partial and in-frame only. The data hold around 1,900,000 clones, with about 93% observed a single time. Naive CD8 isolation took CD45RO-negative cells positively selected for CCR7 and excluded terminally differentiated effector memory CD45RA+ cells. Deletions cut 2 bases from V and 2 bases from J, with 25 bases between. This CDR3 spans 20 amino acids. Germline V gene lookup returns CDR1 LGHNT and CDR2 FRNRAP.

The sequenced material came from naive CD8+ T cells from PBMCs. This receptor was identified in a man aged 18 to 35 in good health. Some clones in this sample may be carry-over from other donors' samples. This sequence joins TRBV12-5 and TRBJ1-5; TRBD1 is a possible D gene (5 bases). The CDR3 is CASGLLLSLNRRNGNQPQHF. CDR3 in DNA: TGTGCTAGTGGTTTGCTCCTGTCCCTCAACAGGAGAAACGGCAATCAGCCCCAGCATTTT.